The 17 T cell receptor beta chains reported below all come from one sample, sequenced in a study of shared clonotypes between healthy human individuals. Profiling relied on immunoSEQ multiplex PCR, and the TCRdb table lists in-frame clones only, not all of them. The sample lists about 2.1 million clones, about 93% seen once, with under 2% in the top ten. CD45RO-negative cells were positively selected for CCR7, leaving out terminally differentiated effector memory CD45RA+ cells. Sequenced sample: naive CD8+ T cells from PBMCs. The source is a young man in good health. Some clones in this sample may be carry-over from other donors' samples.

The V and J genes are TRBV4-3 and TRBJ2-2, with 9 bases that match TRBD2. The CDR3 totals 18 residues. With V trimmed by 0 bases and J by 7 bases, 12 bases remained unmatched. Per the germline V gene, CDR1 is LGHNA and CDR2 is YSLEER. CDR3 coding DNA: TGCGCCAGCAGCCAAGATAGGGGTCTAGCGGGATTAGGCGGGGAGCTGTTTTTT. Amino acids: CASSQDRGLAGLGGELFF.

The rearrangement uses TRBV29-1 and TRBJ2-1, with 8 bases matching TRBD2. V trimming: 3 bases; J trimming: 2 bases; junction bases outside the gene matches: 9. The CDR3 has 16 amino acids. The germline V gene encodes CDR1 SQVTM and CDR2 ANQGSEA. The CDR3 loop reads CSVDVTREGAYNEQFF. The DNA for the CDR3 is TGCAGCGTTGACGTTACCCGGGAGGGCGCCTACAATGAGCAGTTCTTC.

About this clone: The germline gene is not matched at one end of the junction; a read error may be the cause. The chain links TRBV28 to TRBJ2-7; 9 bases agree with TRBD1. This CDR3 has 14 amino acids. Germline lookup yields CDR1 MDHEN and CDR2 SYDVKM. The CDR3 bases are TGTGCCAGCAGATTATTGACAGGGGGCTACGAGCAGTACTTC. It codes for CASRLLTGGYEQYF.

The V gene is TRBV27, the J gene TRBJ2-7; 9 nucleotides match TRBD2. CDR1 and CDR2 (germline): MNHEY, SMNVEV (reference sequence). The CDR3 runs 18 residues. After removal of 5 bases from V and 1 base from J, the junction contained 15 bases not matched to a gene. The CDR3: CASSTGLATRGLSYEQYF. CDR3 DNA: TGTGCCAGCAGTACCGGACTAGCGACCCGCGGACTATCCTACGAGCAGTACTTC.

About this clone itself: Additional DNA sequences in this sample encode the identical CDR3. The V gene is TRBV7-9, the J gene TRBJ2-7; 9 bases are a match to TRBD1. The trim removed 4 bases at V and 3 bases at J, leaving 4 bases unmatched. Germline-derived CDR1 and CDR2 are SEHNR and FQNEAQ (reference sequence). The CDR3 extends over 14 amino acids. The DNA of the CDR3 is TGTGCCAGCAGCTCGCGGGACAGGGACTACGAGCAGTACTTC. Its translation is CASSSRDRDYEQYF.

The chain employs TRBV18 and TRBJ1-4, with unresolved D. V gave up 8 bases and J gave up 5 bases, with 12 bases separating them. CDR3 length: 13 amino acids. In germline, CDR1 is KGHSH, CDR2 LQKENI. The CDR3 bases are TGTGCCAGCGCTCCTGGACGGAATGAAAAACTGTTTTTT. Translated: CASAPGRNEKLFF.

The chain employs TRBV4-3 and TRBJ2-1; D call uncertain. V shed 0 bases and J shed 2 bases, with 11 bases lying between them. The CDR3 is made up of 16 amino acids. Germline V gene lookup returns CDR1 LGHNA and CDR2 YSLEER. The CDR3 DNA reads TGCGCCAGCAGCCAAGATTTCGGAACAACCTACAATGAGCAGTTCTTC. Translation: CASSQDFGTTYNEQFF.

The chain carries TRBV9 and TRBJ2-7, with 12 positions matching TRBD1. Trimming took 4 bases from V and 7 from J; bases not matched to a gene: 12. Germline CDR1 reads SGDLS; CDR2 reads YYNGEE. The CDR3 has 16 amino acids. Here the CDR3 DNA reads TGTGCCAGCAGCTACCAGAGGGACAGGGGGCGTAATGAGCAGTACTTC. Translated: CASSYQRDRGRNEQYF.

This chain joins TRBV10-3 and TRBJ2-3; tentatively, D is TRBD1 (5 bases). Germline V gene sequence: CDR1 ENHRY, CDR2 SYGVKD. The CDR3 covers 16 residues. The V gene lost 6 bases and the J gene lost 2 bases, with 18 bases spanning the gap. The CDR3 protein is CAIRRKLQENTDTQYF. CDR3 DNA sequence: TGTGCCATCAGGCGGAAACTACAGGAAAACACAGATACGCAGTATTTT.

In DNA form, the CDR3 reads TGTGCCACCAGCAGCTACAGGGAGAACACTGAAGCTTTCTTT. Translation: CATSSYRENTEAFF. This chain uses TRBV15 with TRBJ1-1; perhaps TRBD1 as D (6 bases). The CDR3 covers 14 residues. V shed 3 bases and J shed 1 base, with 9 bases lying between them. The germline gives CDR1 LNHNV, CDR2 YYDKDF (reference sequence).

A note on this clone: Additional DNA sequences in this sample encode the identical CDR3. Here the CDR3 reads CASSLAGSNTEAFF. CDR3 DNA: TGCGCCAGCAGCTTGGCCGGATCGAACACTGAAGCTTTCTTT. The chain carries TRBV5-1 and TRBJ1-1; D gene unclear. V was shortened by 0 bases and J by 1 base, with 7 bases between the two germline ends. Germline V lookup: CDR1 SGHRS, CDR2 YFSETQ. CDR3 size: 14 residues.

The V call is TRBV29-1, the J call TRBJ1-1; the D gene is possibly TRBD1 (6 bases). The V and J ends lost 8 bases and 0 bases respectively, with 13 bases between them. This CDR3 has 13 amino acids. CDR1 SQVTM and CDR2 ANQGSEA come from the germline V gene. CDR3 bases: TGCAGCCCGTGGGACACTATGAACACTGAAGCTTTCTTT. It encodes CSPWDTMNTEAFF.

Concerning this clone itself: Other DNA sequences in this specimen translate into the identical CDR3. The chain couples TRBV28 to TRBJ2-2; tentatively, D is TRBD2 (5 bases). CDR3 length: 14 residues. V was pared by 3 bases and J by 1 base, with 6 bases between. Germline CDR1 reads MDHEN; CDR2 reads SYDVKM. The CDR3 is CASSFSENTGELFF. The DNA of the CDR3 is TGTGCCAGCAGTTTTAGCGAGAACACCGGGGAGCTGTTTTTT.

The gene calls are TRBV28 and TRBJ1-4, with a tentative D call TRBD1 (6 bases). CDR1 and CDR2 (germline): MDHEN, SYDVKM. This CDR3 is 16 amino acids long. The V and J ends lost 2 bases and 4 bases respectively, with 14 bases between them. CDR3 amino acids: CASSLIIGTYNEKLFF. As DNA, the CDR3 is TGTGCCAGCAGTTTAATAATCGGGACATATAATGAAAAACTGTTTTTT.

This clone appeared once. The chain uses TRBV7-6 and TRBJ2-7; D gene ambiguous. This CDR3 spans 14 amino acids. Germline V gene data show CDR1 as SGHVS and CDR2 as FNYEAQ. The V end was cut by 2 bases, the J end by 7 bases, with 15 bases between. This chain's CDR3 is CASSLKAAMGEQYF. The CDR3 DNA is TGTGCCAGCAGCTTAAAGGCGGCCATGGGAGAGCAGTACTTC.

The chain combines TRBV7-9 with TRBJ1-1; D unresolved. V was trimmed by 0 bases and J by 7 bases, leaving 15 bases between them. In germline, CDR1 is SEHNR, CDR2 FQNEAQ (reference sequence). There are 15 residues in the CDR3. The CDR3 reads CASSLAPAGINEAFF. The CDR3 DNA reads TGTGCCAGCAGCTTAGCCCCGGCGGGGATAAATGAAGCTTTCTTT.

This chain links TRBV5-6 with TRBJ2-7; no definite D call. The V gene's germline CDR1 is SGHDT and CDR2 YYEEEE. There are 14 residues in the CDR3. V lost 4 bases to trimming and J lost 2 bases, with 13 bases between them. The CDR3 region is CASSPPERTYEQYF. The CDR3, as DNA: TGTGCCAGCAGCCCCCCGGAGAGAACCTACGAGCAGTACTTC.